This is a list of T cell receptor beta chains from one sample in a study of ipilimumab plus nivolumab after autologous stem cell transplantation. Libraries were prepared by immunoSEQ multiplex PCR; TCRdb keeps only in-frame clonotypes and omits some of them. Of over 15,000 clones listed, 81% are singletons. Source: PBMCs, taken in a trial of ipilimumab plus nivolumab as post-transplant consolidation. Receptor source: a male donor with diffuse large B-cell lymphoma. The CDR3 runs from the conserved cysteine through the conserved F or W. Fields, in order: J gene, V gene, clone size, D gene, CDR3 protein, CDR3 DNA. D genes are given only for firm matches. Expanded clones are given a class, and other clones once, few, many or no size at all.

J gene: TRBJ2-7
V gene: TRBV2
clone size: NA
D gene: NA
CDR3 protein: CASRAVVREQYF
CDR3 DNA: TGTGCCAGCAGGGCTGTGGTAAGGGAGCAGTACTTC

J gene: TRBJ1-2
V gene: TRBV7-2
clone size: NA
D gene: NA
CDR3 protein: CASSFHWDNYGYTF
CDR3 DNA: TGTGCCAGCAGCTTCCATTGGGACAACTATGGCTACACCTTC

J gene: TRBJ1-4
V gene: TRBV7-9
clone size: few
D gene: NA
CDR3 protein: CASSFAGFNEKLFF
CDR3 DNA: TGTGCCAGCAGCTTCGCGGGGTTTAATGAAAAACTGTTTTTT

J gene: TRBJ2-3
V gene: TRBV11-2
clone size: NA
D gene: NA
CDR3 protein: CASTLGGLTDTQYF
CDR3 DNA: TGTGCCAGCACCTTAGGAGGCCTCACAGATACGCAGTATTTT

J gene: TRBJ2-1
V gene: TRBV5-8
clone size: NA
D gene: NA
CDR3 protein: CASSLARGISYNEQFF
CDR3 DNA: TGTGCCAGCAGCTTGGCGCGGGGAATCTCCTACAATGAGCAGTTCTTC

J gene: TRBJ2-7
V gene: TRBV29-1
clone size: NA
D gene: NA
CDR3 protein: CSVEKRQYF
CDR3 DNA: TGCAGCGTTGAAAAGCGTCAGTACTTC

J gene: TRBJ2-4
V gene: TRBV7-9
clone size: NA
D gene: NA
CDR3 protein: CASSLTGIRNIQYF
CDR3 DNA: TGTGCCAGCAGCTTAACAGGGATTAGAAACATTCAGTACTTC

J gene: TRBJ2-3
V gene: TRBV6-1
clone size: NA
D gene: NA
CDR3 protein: CASSEGVATDTQYF
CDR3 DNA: TGTGCCAGCAGTGAAGGGGTCGCCACAGATACGCAGTATTTT

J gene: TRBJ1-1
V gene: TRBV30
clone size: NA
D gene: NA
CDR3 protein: CAWRNDMETEAFF
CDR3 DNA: TGTGCCTGGAGGAATGACATGGAGACTGAAGCTTTCTTT

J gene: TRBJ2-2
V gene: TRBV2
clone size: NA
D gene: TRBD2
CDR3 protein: CAIWGGSTGELFF
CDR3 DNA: TGTGCCATCTGGGGGGGGAGCACCGGGGAGCTGTTTTTT

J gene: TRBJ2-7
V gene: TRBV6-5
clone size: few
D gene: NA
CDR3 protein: CASSFWSGASYEQYF
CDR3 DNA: TGTGCCAGCAGTTTCTGGTCCGGGGCTTCCTACGAGCAGTACTTC

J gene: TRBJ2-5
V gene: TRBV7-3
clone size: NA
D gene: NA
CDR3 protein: CASSPSDAPRETQYF
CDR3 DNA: TGTGCCAGCAGCCCTAGCGACGCCCCGCGGGAGACCCAGTACTTC

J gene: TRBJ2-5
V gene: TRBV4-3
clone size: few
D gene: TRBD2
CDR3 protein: CASSQDTSGGETQYF
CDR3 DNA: TGCGCCAGCAGCCAAGATACTAGCGGGGGGGAGACCCAGTACTTC

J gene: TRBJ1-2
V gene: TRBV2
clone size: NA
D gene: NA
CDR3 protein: CASSDAGGPTIYGYTF
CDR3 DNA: TGTGCCAGCAGTGACGCGGGGGGACCGACGATCTATGGCTACACCTTC

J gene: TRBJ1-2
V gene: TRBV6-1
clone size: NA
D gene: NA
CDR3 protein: CASSVYRTNYGYTF
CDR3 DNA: TGTGCCAGCAGTGTTTACAGGACCAACTATGGCTACACCTTC

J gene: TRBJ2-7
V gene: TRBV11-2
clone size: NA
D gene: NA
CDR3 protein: CASSSGLNYEQYF
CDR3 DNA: TGTGCCAGCAGCTCGGGACTTAACTACGAGCAGTACTTC

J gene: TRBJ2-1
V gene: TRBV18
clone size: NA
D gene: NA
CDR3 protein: CASSRSEVSSYNEQFF
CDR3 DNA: TGTGCCAGCTCACGGTCGGAAGTGAGCTCCTACAATGAGCAGTTCTTC

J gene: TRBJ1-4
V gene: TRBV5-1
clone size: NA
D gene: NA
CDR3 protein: CASSSGRGPNEKLFF
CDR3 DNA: TGCGCCAGCAGCTCTGGACGAGGACCTAATGAAAAACTGTTTTTT

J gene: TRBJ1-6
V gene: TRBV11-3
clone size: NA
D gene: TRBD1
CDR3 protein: CASSLSGGQNSPLHF
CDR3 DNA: TGTGCCAGCAGCTTATCAGGGGGACAAAATTCACCCCTCCACTTT

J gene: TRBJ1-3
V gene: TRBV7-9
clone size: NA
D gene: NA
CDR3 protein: CASSFRESGNTIYF
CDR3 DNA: TGTGCCAGCAGCTTCAGGGAGTCCGGAAACACCATATATTTT

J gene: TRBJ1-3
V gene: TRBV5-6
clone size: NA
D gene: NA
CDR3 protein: CASSWVEGRGNTIYF
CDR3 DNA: TGTGCCAGCAGCTGGGTGGAGGGCCGGGGAAACACCATATATTTT

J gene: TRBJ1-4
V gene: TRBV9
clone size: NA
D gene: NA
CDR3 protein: CASSDTVYGEKLFF
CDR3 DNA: TGTGCCAGCAGCGATACGGTTTATGGGGAAAAACTGTTTTTT

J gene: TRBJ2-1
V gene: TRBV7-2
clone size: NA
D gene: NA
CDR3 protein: CASTLGSSYNEQFF
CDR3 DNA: TGTGCCAGCACTTTGGGGAGTTCCTACAATGAGCAGTTCTTC

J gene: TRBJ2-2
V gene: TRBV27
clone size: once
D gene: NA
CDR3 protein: CASSPRDVRHGELFF
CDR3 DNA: TGTGCCAGCAGTCCCCGGGACGTAAGGCACGGGGAGCTGTTTTTT

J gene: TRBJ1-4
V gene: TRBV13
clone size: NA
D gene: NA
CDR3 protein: CASSLLGGENEKLFF
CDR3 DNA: TGTGCCAGCAGCTTGTTGGGGGGCGAAAATGAAAAACTGTTTTTT

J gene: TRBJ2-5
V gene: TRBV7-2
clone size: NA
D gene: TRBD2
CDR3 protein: CASSPWASGQETQYF
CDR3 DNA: TGTGCCAGCAGCCCATGGGCTAGCGGCCAAGAGACCCAGTACTTC

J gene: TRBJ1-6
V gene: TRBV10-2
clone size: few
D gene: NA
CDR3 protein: CASSESGGFMGYSPLHF
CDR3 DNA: TGCGCCAGCAGTGAGTCGGGAGGGTTCATGGGATATTCACCCCTCCACTTT

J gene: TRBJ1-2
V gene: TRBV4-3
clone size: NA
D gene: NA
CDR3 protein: CASSQGRQTTNYGYTF
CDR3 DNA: TGCGCCAGCAGCCAAGGCCGACAGACCACTAACTATGGCTACACCTTC

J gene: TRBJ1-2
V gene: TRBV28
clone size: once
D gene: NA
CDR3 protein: CATTGPTVYGYTF
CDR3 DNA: TGTGCCACGACCGGGCCGACGGTCTATGGCTACACCTTC

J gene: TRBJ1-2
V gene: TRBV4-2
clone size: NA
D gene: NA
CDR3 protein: CASSSAYYGYTF
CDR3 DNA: TGTGCCAGCAGCTCGGCCTACTATGGCTACACCTTC

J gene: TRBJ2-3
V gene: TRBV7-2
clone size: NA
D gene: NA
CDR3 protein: CASSLIQETQYF
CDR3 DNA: TGTGCCAGCAGCTTAATCCAAGAGACGCAGTATTTT

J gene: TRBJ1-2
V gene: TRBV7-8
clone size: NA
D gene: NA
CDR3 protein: CASSTSPGQNYGYTF
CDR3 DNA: TGTGCCAGCAGCACGAGCCCCGGACAGAACTATGGCTACACCTTC

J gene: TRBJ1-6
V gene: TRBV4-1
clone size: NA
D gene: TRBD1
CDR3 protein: CASSPWTGGQDNSPLHF
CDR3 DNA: TGCGCCAGCAGCCCCTGGACAGGGGGCCAGGATAATTCACCCCTCCACTTT

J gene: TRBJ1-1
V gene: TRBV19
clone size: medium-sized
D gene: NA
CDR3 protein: CASTPLNLGYTEAFF
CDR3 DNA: TGTGCCAGTACCCCCCTAAACCTCGGTTACACTGAAGCTTTCTTT

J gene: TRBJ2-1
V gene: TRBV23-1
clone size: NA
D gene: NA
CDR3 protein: CASSQSSGFSRGEQFF
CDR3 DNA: TGCGCCAGCAGTCAATCCTCCGGATTCTCCCGAGGTGAGCAGTTCTTC

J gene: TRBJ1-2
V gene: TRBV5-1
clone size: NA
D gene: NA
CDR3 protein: CASRTWGFEDPPNYGYTF
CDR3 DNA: TGCGCCAGCAGGACTTGGGGTTTTGAGGATCCTCCCAACTATGGCTACACCTTC

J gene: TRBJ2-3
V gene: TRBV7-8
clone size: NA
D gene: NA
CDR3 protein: CASVRGEYDTQYF
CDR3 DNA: TGTGCCAGCGTCAGGGGAGAGTACGATACGCAGTATTTT

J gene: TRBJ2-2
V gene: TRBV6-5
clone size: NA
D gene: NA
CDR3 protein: CASSYSRTVNTGELFF
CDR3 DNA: TGTGCCAGCAGTTACTCTAGGACGGTTAACACCGGGGAGCTGTTTTTT

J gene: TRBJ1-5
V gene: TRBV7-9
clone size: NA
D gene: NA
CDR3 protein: CASRDTGLGGNQPQHF
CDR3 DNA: TGTGCCAGCAGGGATACGGGCCTAGGGGGCAATCAGCCCCAGCATTTT

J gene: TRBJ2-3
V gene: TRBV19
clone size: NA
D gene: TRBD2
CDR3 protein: CASSTPRRGGMDTQYF
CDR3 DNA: TGTGCCAGTAGTACCCCCCGGCGGGGGGGCATGGATACGCAGTATTTT